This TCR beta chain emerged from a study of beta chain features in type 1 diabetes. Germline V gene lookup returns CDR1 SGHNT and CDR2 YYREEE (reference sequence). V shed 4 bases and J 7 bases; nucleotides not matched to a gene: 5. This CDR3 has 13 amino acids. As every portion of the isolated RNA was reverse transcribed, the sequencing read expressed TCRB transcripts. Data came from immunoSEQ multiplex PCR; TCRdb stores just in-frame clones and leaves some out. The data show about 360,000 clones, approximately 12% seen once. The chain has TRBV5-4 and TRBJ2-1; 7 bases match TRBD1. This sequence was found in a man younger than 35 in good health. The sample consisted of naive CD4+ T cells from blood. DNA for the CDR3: TGTGCCAGCAGCGTGGACAGGACGAATGAGCAGTTCTTC. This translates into CASSVDRTNEQFF.